The 19 T cell receptor beta chains listed next were all sequenced from one sample in a study of PD-L1 blockade in urothelial cancer. The protocol was immunoSEQ multiplex PCR, while the TCRdb copy is restricted to in-frame clones and leaves out a portion. The sample includes about 37,000 clones, over 65% seen only once; the top ten take less than 20%. Specimen: PBMCs, collected around atezolizumab (anti-PD-L1) treatment. The receptors derive from a man aged 55 to 70 with urothelial cancer.

This chain joins TRBV5-4 and TRBJ1-2, with TRBD1 matching over 8 bases. With V trimmed by 4 bases and J by 8 bases, 10 bases remained unmatched. Germline loops: CDR1 SGHNT, CDR2 YYREEE (reference sequence). The CDR3 runs to 14 residues. The CDR3 sequence: CASSVDRGGGGYTF. DNA of the CDR3: TGTGCCAGCAGCGTAGACAGGGGCGGAGGAGGCTACACCTTC.

This clone was seen once. This sequence joins TRBV19 and TRBJ1-1, with D possibly matching TRBD1 (6 bases). The CDR3 is made up of 18 amino acids. Germline-derived CDR1 and CDR2 are LNHDA and SQIVND (reference sequence). Trimming shortened V by 5 bases and J by 6 bases, and 28 bases separated the two germline ends. CDR3 loop: CASSAYLRIGGRHPEAFF. CDR3 DNA sequence: TGTGCCAGTAGTGCCTACCTCCGAATAGGGGGACGGCACCCTGAAGCTTTCTTT.

This clone was detected only once. The chain recombines TRBV15 with TRBJ1-4; 8 positions match TRBD1. There are 17 residues in the CDR3. Germline CDR1 is LNHNV and CDR2 is YYDKDF (reference sequence). The V gene end was trimmed by 1 base and the J gene end by 8 bases; junction bases not matched to a gene: 12. The CDR3 sequence is CATSRGDEGQGGEKLFF. DNA of the CDR3: TGTGCCACCAGCAGAGGGGACGAAGGACAGGGCGGCGAAAAACTGTTTTTT.

The V and J genes are TRBV28 and TRBJ1-2, with 8 bases aligning to TRBD1. Trimming cost V 6 bases and J 5 bases; bases outside gene matches: 8. The CDR3 runs 14 residues. Per germline, CDR1 MDHEN and CDR2 SYDVKM. CDR3 DNA sequence: TGTGCCAGCAGCAAGGGACAGGCTTTATATGGCTACACCTTC. Translating gives CASSKGQALYGYTF.

The chain couples TRBV11-3 to TRBJ2-5; D ambiguous. The CDR3 totals 11 residues. Between the trimmed V and J ends, which lost 3 bases and 4 bases, there was a span of 3 bases. Germline assignment: CDR1 SGHNT and CDR2 YENEEA. As DNA, the CDR3 is TGTGCCAGCAGCTTCCGAGAGACCCAGTACTTC. This gives the protein CASSFRETQYF.

V is TRBV2 and J is TRBJ2-7, with D perhaps matching TRBD1 (7 bases). Trimming removed 8 bases from V and 2 bases from J, with 10 bases in between. The CDR3 is made up of 12 amino acids. CDR1 and CDR2 (germline): SNHLY, FYNNEI. The CDR3 DNA reads TGTGCCAGCGGCGGGACAGCCTACGAGCAGTACTTC. Translated, it gives CASGGTAYEQYF.

This chain uses TRBV5-1 with TRBJ2-7, with 7 positions matching TRBD2. Per germline, CDR1 SGHRS and CDR2 YFSETQ. V lost 2 bases and J lost 6; bases outside the gene matches: 11. The CDR3 is 15 amino acids. CDR3 bases: TGCGCCAGCAGCTTCACGGGAGGACACCGAGGCGAGCAGTACTTC. Its protein is CASSFTGGHRGEQYF.

The chain combines TRBV19 with TRBJ1-2, with a tentative D call TRBD1 (6 bases). This CDR3 has 14 residues. Trimming took 3 bases from V and 4 from J, leaving 12 bases between them. Germline V lookup: CDR1 LNHDA, CDR2 SQIVND (reference sequence). For the CDR3, the DNA is TGTGCCAGTAGTATCCAGGGGCCTACCTATGGCTACACCTTC. Translated, it gives CASSIQGPTYGYTF.

The rearrangement uses TRBV5-1 and TRBJ2-7, with D possibly TRBD2 on 5 matching bases. Deletions cut 1 base from V and 3 bases from J, with 14 bases between. Germline V gives CDR1 SGHRS, CDR2 YFSETQ. The CDR3 loop spans 15 amino acids. The CDR3 reads CASSLFPGSRYEQYF. DNA for the CDR3: TGCGCCAGCAGCTTGTTTCCGGGGTCGCGCTACGAGCAGTACTTC.

The chain couples TRBV21-1 to TRBJ2-3; whether TRBD1, the table's D call, matches the DNA was not checked. TRBV21-1 is given as a pseudogene. The CDR3 is made up of 16 amino acids. The CDR3 sequence is CASSQYRLGRTDTQYF. The CDR3 bases are TGTGCCAGCAGTCAGTACAGGCTAGGACGCACAGATACGCAGTATTTT.

This clone was seen a single time. The rearrangement links TRBV5-1 to TRBJ2-1, with 7 positions matching TRBD1. This CDR3 has 16 amino acids. V was clipped by 5 bases and J by 0 bases; unmatched bases: 8. From germline, CDR1 is SGHRS and CDR2 YFSETQ. CDR3 loop: CASRKGQLSSYNEQFF. CDR3 nucleotide sequence: TGCGCCAGCAGGAAGGGACAGCTAAGCTCCTACAATGAGCAGTTCTTC.

The rearrangement links TRBV5-1 to TRBJ2-2, with D perhaps matching TRBD2 (6 bases). Germline CDR1 reads SGHRS; CDR2 reads YFSETQ. V was pared by 1 base and J by 3 bases, with 13 bases between. The CDR3 totals 16 residues. CDR3 region: CASSLSRGVDTGELFF. As DNA, the CDR3 is TGCGCCAGCAGCTTGTCTCGCGGGGTAGACACCGGGGAGCTGTTTTTT.

V is TRBV28 and J is TRBJ2-7; the D gene is possibly TRBD2 (5 bases). V dropped 6 bases and J dropped 7 bases, with 22 bases sitting between them. CDR3 size: 15 residues. Germline lookup yields CDR1 MDHEN and CDR2 SYDVKM. The CDR3 bases are TGTGCCAGCAGCCGCCGGGGTCCCGGCGTGGGTGAGCAGTACTTC. It is translated as CASSRRGPGVGEQYF.

The chain links TRBV4-2 to TRBJ2-2; 15 nucleotides agree with TRBD2. Germline lookup yields CDR1 LGHNA and CDR2 YNFKEQ. This CDR3 comprises 20 residues. V gave up 4 bases and J gave up 5 bases; unmatched junction bases: 14. DNA of the CDR3: TGTGCCAGCAGCCTAGGCCTCGGACTAGCGGGGGGGCCGCGGACCGGGGAGCTGTTTTTT. It translates to CASSLGLGLAGGPRTGELFF.

The chain recombines TRBV5-1 with TRBJ2-7; D unresolved. The CDR3 runs 12 residues. V was clipped by 7 bases and J by 4 bases, with 12 bases between them. The V gene's germline CDR1 is SGHRS and CDR2 YFSETQ. CDR3 in DNA: TGCGCCAGCTCCTCAGGCGAATACGAGCAGTACTTC. Translating gives CASSSGEYEQYF.

CDR3 DNA sequence: TGCGCCAGCAGCTTGGAATTATGGGGGGGAACCGGGGAGCTGTTTTTT. Amino acids: CASSLELWGGTGELFF. The J gene is TRBJ2-2, the V gene TRBV5-1, with 7 bases fitting TRBD2. Germline CDR1 SGHRS, CDR2 YFSETQ. The CDR3 contains 16 residues. J was trimmed by 5 bases and V by 0 bases; bases with no gene match: 7.

CDR3 DNA: TGTGCCAGCTCACCAGGACAGGGTGGTGAAAAACTGTTTTTT. This translates into CASSPGQGGEKLFF. J is TRBJ1-4 and V is TRBV18; 8 nucleotides align to TRBD1. The CDR3 extends over 14 amino acids. After removal of 2 bases from V and 7 bases from J, the junction contained 3 bases not matched to a gene. The germline V gene encodes CDR1 KGHSH and CDR2 LQKENI. Full variable domain (outside the CDR3, taken from reference TRBV18 and TRBJ1-4): NAGVMQNPRHLVRRRGQEARLRCSPMKGHSHVYWYRQLPEEGLKFMVYLQKENIIDESGMPKERFSAEFPKEGPSILRIQQVVRGDSAAYFCASSPGQGGEKLFFGSGTQLSVL.

The chain recombines TRBV7-9 with TRBJ2-4; 8 bases match TRBD1. V dropped 5 bases and J dropped 6; count of bases not matched to a gene: 9. The CDR3 consists of 15 residues. CDR1 is SEHNR and CDR2 is FQNEAQ in the germline V gene (reference sequence). In nucleotides, the CDR3 is TGTGCCAGCAGCCCGACGACAGGGGTCCGAAACATTCAGTACTTC. Protein product: CASSPTTGVRNIQYF.

The chain combines TRBV7-9 with TRBJ2-1; 9 positions agree with TRBD2. V shed 4 bases, J shed 8 bases, and the junction held 12 bases outside the gene matches. The germline CDR1 and CDR2 sequences are SEHNR and FQNEAQ (reference sequence). The CDR3 sequence is 16 residues long. This CDR3 is CASSWTLRGGGYEQFF. CDR3 in DNA: TGTGCCAGCAGCTGGACTTTGCGGGGGGGCGGGTATGAGCAGTTCTTC. The whole variable domain, filled in from reference TRBV7-9 and TRBJ2-1, reads DTGVSQNPRHKITKRGQNVTFRCDPISEHNRLYWYRQTLGQGPEFLTYFQNEAQLEKSRLLSDRFSAERPKGSFSTLEIQRTEQGDSAMYLCASSWTLRGGGYEQFFGPGTRLTVL.